These 9 T cell receptor beta chains were sequenced from one sample in a study of CD8 T cells in ankylosing spondylitis. TCRdb recomputed calls from the 5' RACE reads with MiXCR, one row per CDR3 protein. The sample has roughly 130,000 distinct CDR3 sequences, roughly 15% seen once. The sequenced material came from blood, either unsorted or a sorted T cell fraction (not recorded which). Receptor source: a female donor with ankylosing spondylitis or in good health (not recorded which).

This clonotype was picked up a small number of times. The V call is TRBV15, the J call TRBJ2-3; TRBD1 might be the D (5 bases). CDR1 and CDR2 from the germline V gene are LNHNV and YYDKDF (reference sequence). Trimming shortened V by 1 base and J by 6 bases, and 14 bases separated the two germline ends. The CDR3 sequence is 15 residues long. As DNA, the CDR3 is TGTGCCACCAGCAGAGGGGCAGGGCCTGAGGATACGCAGTATTTT. Protein product: CATSRGAGPEDTQYF.

Many counts were recorded for this clonotype. The chain is built from TRBV25-1 and TRBJ2-1, with 9 bases that match TRBD1. The V segment lost 5 bases and the J segment 16 bases; nucleotides outside the gene matches: 12. The germline V gene encodes CDR1 MGHDK and CDR2 SYGVNS. The CDR3 sequence is 13 residues long. CDR3 protein: CASSLTGGRRVFF. CDR3 sequence (DNA): TGTGCCAGCAGTCTGACAGGGGGAAGGAGGGTTTTCTTC.

This clonotype appeared many times. The J gene is TRBJ2-3, the V gene TRBV7-9; D gene unclear. CDR1 and CDR2 from the germline V gene are SEHNR and FQNEAQ (reference sequence). Trimming cost V 2 bases and J 4 bases, with 7 bases left between them. This CDR3 is 13 amino acids long. The CDR3 coding sequence is TGTGCCAGCAGCTTAAGCAATTCAGATACGCAGTATTTT. Translating gives CASSLSNSDTQYF. Full variable domain (remainder filled in from reference TRBV7-9 and TRBJ2-3): DTGVSQNPRHKITKRGQNVTFRCDPISEHNRLYWYRQTLGQGPEFLTYFQNEAQLEKSRLLSDRFSAERPKGSFSTLEIQRTEQGDSAMYLCASSLSNSDTQYFGPGTRLTVL.

This clonotype came up a few times. The junction and the germline gene differ at one end; a read error may be behind it. The CDR3 sequence is CASSITGTGGSYEQYF. Here the CDR3 DNA reads TGTGCCAGCAGCATAACCGGGACAGGGGGATCCTACGAGCAGTACTTC. This chain links TRBV7-3 with TRBJ2-7, with TRBD1 matching over 11 bases. From germline, CDR1 is SGHTA and CDR2 FQGTGA. CDR3 length: 16 amino acids. The variable domain in full, with the rest retrieved from reference TRBV7-3 and TRBJ2-7, is GAGVSQTPSNKVTEKGKYVELRCDPISGHTALYWYRQSLGQGPEFLIYFQGTGAADDSGLPNDRFFAVRPEGSVSTLKIQRTERGDSAVYLCASSITGTGGSYEQYFGPGTRLTVT.

As concerns this clonotype: This may stem from a read error, because a much larger clone lies one nucleotide away. The rearrangement links TRBV5-1 to TRBJ2-7; D gene ambiguous. CDR3 size: 14 residues. CDR1 and CDR2 (germline): SGHRS, YFSETQ. The CDR3, as DNA: TGCGCCGGCAGCTTGTTGGCGGATTCCTACGAGCAGTACTTC. Protein: CAGSLLADSYEQYF.

The rearrangement links TRBV7-9 to TRBJ2-3, with TRBD2 matching 13 bases. Germline-derived CDR1 and CDR2 are SEHNR and FQNEAQ (reference sequence). V lost 5 bases to trimming and J lost 1 base; unmatched junction nucleotides: 6. This CDR3 comprises 17 residues. The CDR3 coding sequence is TGTGCCAGCAGCGCTACTAGCGGGGGGGCCGGCACAGATACGCAGTATTTT. The encoded protein is CASSATSGGAGTDTQYF.

This clonotype showed up just a few times. The chain employs TRBV12-3 or TRBV12-4 and TRBJ1-4; D is uncertain. The CDR3 contains 14 residues. The ends were cut back, 1 base at V and 4 bases at J, with 7 bases in the middle. The CDR3 nucleotides read TGTGCCAGCAGTTTAGGCCTGATTAATGAAAAACTGTTTTTT. This codes for CASSLGLINEKLFF.

This clonotype was recorded a few times. This chain uses TRBV3-1 with TRBJ2-6; no clear D gene. This CDR3 region has 16 residues. The germline CDR1 and CDR2 sequences are LGHDT and YNNKEL (reference sequence). Trimming cost V 0 bases and J 2 bases, with 8 bases left between them. CDR3 loop: CASSQDRVAGANVLTF. The CDR3 bases are TGTGCCAGCAGCCAAGATCGGGTTGCTGGGGCCAACGTCCTGACTTTC.

The CDR3 is CASSSVGAPFGWGKNEQFF. The CDR3, as DNA: TGTGCCAGCAGCTCCGTCGGGGCTCCGTTTGGGTGGGGCAAGAATGAGCAGTTCTTC. The chain has TRBV5-4 and TRBJ2-1; D tentatively reads TRBD1 or TRBD2 (5 bases each). The length of the CDR3 is 19 residues. With 3 bases removed from V and 7 bases from J, the gap between germline ends came to 29 bases. From germline, CDR1 is SGHNT and CDR2 YYREEE (reference sequence).